The clone carrying this T cell receptor beta chain showed up just a few times. The time point was: longitudinal time-point 3. Using its own MiXCR run on the 5' RACE reads, TCRdb lists one record per CDR3 protein. The sample has roughly 42,000 distinct CDR3 sequences, roughly 13% seen once. Trimming removed 2 bases at V and 1 base at J, with 9 bases between. The germline gives CDR1 SGHVS, CDR2 FQNEAQ. This CDR3 region has 16 residues. This entry comes from a study of neurological immune-mediated disorders. The rearrangement links TRBV7-8 to TRBJ2-6; no definite D call. The receptor was derived from a man aged 30 to 45 in good health. Sequenced: PBMCs. CDR3 region: CASSLFLASGANVLTF. The CDR3 DNA follows: TGTGCCAGCAGCTTATTTCTGGCTTCTGGGGCCAACGTCCTGACTTTC.